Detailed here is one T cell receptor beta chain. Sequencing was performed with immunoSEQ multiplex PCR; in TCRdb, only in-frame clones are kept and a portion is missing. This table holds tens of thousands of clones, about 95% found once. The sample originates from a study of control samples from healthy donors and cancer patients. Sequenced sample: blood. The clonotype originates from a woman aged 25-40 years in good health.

CDR3 in DNA: TGTGCCAGCAGCCCATACAGGGACTCCTACAATGAGCAGTTCTTC. It translates to CASSPYRDSYNEQFF. This rearrangement joins TRBV5-5 to TRBJ2-1; D possibly corresponds to TRBD1 (6 bases). Germline V gene lookup returns CDR1 SGHKS and CDR2 YYEKEE (reference sequence). V gave up 4 bases and J gave up 0 bases, with 11 bases separating them. CDR3 length: 15 residues.